These 25 T cell receptor beta chains were sequenced from one sample in a study of T-cell reconstitution after alpha-beta-depleted transplantation in children. For TCRbeta, the library was prepared with unique molecular identifiers. TCRdb reanalysed the PCR reads using MiXCR and keeps one entry per CDR3 protein. The profile shows roughly 500,000 distinct CDR3 sequences, roughly a tenth of them singletons. The sequenced sample was PBMCs, obtained before TCRalphabeta/CD19-depleted stem cell transplant. Receptors originate from a child aged 2-15 years with inherited bone marrow failure, due to receive a stem cell transplant.

At least ten counts were recorded for this clonotype. This chain connects TRBV7-9 to TRBJ2-1; 12 nucleotides match TRBD2. Looked up from germline, CDR1 is SEHNR and CDR2 is FQNEAQ (reference sequence). The CDR3 is 17 amino acids. The trim removed 5 bases at V and 7 bases at J, leaving 12 bases unmatched. CDR3 in DNA: TGTGCCAGCAGCCCGCTCCCGACTAGCGGGAGCATGAATGAGCAGTTCTTC. It translates to CASSPLPTSGSMNEQFF.

In the case of this clonotype: Likely a read error: the CDR3 ends without its conserved phenylalanine or tryptophan. The V and J genes are TRBV30 and TRBJ2-3, with 7 bases that match TRBD2. V lost 5 bases, J lost 6 bases, and 2 bases stayed unmatched. The CDR3 loop spans 11 amino acids. Germline values: CDR1 GTSNPN, CDR2 SVGIG (reference sequence). CDR3 coding DNA: TGTGCCTGGGGTAGCGGGGATACGCAGTATTTA. Translation gives CAWGSGDTQYL.

This clonotype was detected many times. The V call is TRBV12-3 or TRBV12-4, the J call TRBJ2-1; TRBD1 is a possible D gene (6 bases). The V and J ends lost 6 bases and 4 bases respectively, with 16 bases between them. The CDR3 loop spans 15 amino acids. The CDR3 nucleotides read TGTGCCAGCAGCCCGGACAGTTGGGGATACAATGAGCAGTTCTTC. It specifies CASSPDSWGYNEQFF.

Concerning this clonotype itself: No conserved phenylalanine or tryptophan ends this CDR3, so it is likely a read error. CDR3: CASSQDPLAGGLQETQYL. CDR3 sequence (DNA): TGTGCCAGCAGCCAAGATCCCTTAGCGGGAGGCCTCCAAGAGACCCAGTACTTA. The chain links TRBV4-2 to TRBJ2-5, with 10 bases fitting TRBD2. V was pared by 0 bases and J by 1 base, with 8 bases of the junction left unmatched. Germline V lookup: CDR1 LGHNA, CDR2 YNFKEQ. The CDR3 is 18 amino acids.

This clonotype came up a few times. This chain connects TRBV6-2 or TRBV6-3 to TRBJ2-7, with 12 bases fitting TRBD2. CDR1 is MNHEY and CDR2 is SVGEGT in the germline V gene. Losses at the gene ends were 0 bases for V and 1 base for J; bases not matched to a gene: 4. The CDR3 is 17 residues long. CDR3 region: CASSYSLAGGLSYEQYF. CDR3 in DNA: TGTGCCAGCAGTTACTCCCTAGCGGGAGGGCTTTCCTACGAGCAGTACTTC.

This clonotype was seen more than once but under ten times. The V gene is TRBV11-2, the J gene TRBJ2-1; D gene uncertain. The CDR3 length is 11 residues. Germline V gene data show CDR1 as SGHAT and CDR2 as FQNNGV. With 5 bases removed from V and 11 bases from J, the gap between germline ends came to 10 bases. CDR3 residues: CASSRVRKQFF. CDR3 bases: TGTGCCAGCAGCCGCGTACGTAAGCAGTTCTTC.

At least ten counts were recorded for this clonotype. This chain connects TRBV30 to TRBJ1-1; 8 bases agree with TRBD1. V dropped 4 bases and J dropped 1; count of bases not matched to a gene: 11. The CDR3 is made up of 16 amino acids. CDR1 and CDR2 from the germline V gene are GTSNPN and SVGIG (reference sequence). The CDR3 DNA reads as TGTGCCTGGACCCACAGGGGGGGAAGGCGGAACACTGAAGCTTTCTTT. It codes for CAWTHRGGRRNTEAFF.

The chain has TRBV6-2 or TRBV6-3 and TRBJ2-1; TRBD2 matches 10 bases. This CDR3 has 17 amino acids. V was clipped by 5 bases and J by 10 bases; unmatched bases: 17. Germline CDR1 MNHEY, CDR2 SVGEGT. The CDR3 nucleotides are TGTGCCAGCAGTGCCGCCCTAGCGGGAGTTTCCCGGGGGGAGCAGTTCTTC. The encoded protein is CASSAALAGVSRGEQFF.

In this sample, this clonotype turned up many times. The CDR3 loop reads CSSSRETGTDTQYF. DNA of the CDR3: TGCAGCAGCTCGCGGGAGACGGGTACAGATACGCAGTATTTT. The rearrangement links TRBV29-1 to TRBJ2-3, with 7 bases lining up with TRBD2. With V trimmed by 8 bases and J by 3 bases, 11 bases remained unmatched. Looked up from germline, CDR1 is SQVTM and CDR2 is ANQGSEA. This CDR3 is built from 14 residues.

This clonotype was seen repeatedly, ten times or more. This chain connects TRBV11-2 to TRBJ2-1; D may match TRBD1 or TRBD2 (5 bases each). With 0 bases removed from V and 8 bases from J, the gap between germline ends came to 17 bases. The CDR3 contains 16 residues. Germline CDR1 SGHAT, CDR2 FQNNGV. CDR3 loop: CASSLDYGAIIYEQFF. DNA for the CDR3: TGTGCCAGCAGCTTAGATTACGGGGCCATTATTTATGAGCAGTTCTTC.

This clonotype was detected only a few times. This sequence joins TRBV29-1 and TRBJ2-7, with 9 bases lining up with TRBD2. Germline CDR1 and CDR2: SQVTM and ANQGSEA. The CDR3 loop spans 13 amino acids. The junction had 4 bases not matched to a gene; V was cut back by 5 bases and J by 2 bases. As DNA, the CDR3 is TGCAGCGTTCGTGGACTAGCGACCTACGAGCAGTACTTC. Translating it yields CSVRGLATYEQYF.

This clonotype was counted between two and nine times. The chain carries TRBV5-1 and TRBJ2-1; TRBD2 matches at 13 bases. Germline V gives CDR1 SGHRS, CDR2 YFSETQ. CDR3 size: 15 residues. After removal of 4 bases from V and 5 bases from J, the junction contained 3 bases not matched to a gene. CDR3 nucleotide sequence: TGCGCCAGCAGCGCGGGACTAGCGGGGAACAATGAGCAGTTCTTC. Translating it yields CASSAGLAGNNEQFF.

The chain carries TRBV7-8 and TRBJ2-7; a weak D match, TRBD2 (7 bases). The V and J ends lost 1 base and 0 bases respectively, with 16 bases between them. Germline values: CDR1 SGHVS, CDR2 FQNEAQ. The CDR3 extends over 17 amino acids. CDR3 sequence: CASSLGGASGYSYEQYF. The CDR3 DNA is TGTGCCAGCAGCTTAGGGGGGGCTAGCGGATACTCCTACGAGCAGTACTTC.

This clonotype showed up just a few times. The chain combines TRBV28 with TRBJ2-1, with D uncertain. The V end was cut by 8 bases, the J end by 4 bases, with 12 bases between. The CDR3 covers 13 residues. CDR1 MDHEN and CDR2 SYDVKM come from the germline V gene. In DNA, the CDR3 is TGTGCCAGCCAATACAGAGAATACAATGAGCAGTTCTTC. It codes for CASQYREYNEQFF.

The rearrangement joins TRBV27 to TRBJ2-1, with 8 bases identical to TRBD2. Germline-derived CDR1 and CDR2 are MNHEY and SMNVEV (reference sequence). CDR3 size: 15 residues. After removal of 2 bases from V and 4 bases from J, the junction contained 4 bases not matched to a gene. The chain's CDR3 is CASSLRGGRYNEQFF. CDR3 nucleotides: TGTGCCAGCAGTTTACGCGGCGGGAGGTACAATGAGCAGTTCTTC.

Worth noting for this clonotype: A much more abundant neighbour one base away suggests this may be a read error. The rearrangement links TRBV20-1 to TRBJ1-2; D gene unclear. CDR1 is DFQATT and CDR2 is SNEGSKA in the germline V gene (reference sequence). The CDR3 extends over 12 amino acids. Trimming cost V 4 bases and J 4 bases, with 10 bases left between them. CDR3 sequence: CSATSKLYGYTF. The CDR3 DNA reads TGCAGTGCTACATCCAAACTCTATGGCTACACCTTC.

This clonotype was counted many times. This chain links TRBV20-1 with TRBJ2-7; 7 bases are a match to TRBD2. CDR1 DFQATT and CDR2 SNEGSKA come from the germline V gene (reference sequence). CDR3 length equals 15 residues. With 3 bases clipped from V and 1 base from J, the junction kept 9 bases outside the gene matches. The CDR3 spells CSARPRGSGSYEQYF. In nucleotides, the CDR3 is TGCAGTGCTAGGCCCCGGGGTAGCGGGTCCTACGAGCAGTACTTC.

This clonotype was counted a few times. The CDR3 reads CASRHTGPGVYEQYF. CDR3 DNA sequence: TGTGCCAGCAGACATACAGGGCCCGGGGTCTACGAGCAGTACTTC. The chain is built from TRBV7-8 and TRBJ2-7, with D possibly being TRBD1 (6 bases). The CDR3 runs to 15 residues. Germline CDR1 SGHVS, CDR2 FQNEAQ. Trimming took off 6 bases at V and 3 bases at J, with 18 bases between the two ends.

The table lists this clonotype with many counts. The rearrangement uses TRBV29-1 and TRBJ2-7; D is unclear. The CDR3 has 12 amino acids. CDR1 and CDR2 from the germline V gene are SQVTM and ANQGSEA. V was clipped by 6 bases and J by 5 bases, with 14 bases between them. The CDR3 nucleotides read TGCAGCGTCCGGTCGCGGAAGAACGAGCAGTACTTC. This codes for CSVRSRKNEQYF.

This clonotype was seen many times. The J gene is TRBJ2-7, the V gene TRBV4-3; 7 bases are shared with TRBD1. This CDR3 spans 16 amino acids. Losses at the gene ends were 1 base for V and 3 bases for J; bases not matched to a gene: 9. The germline V gene has CDR1 LGHNA and CDR2 YSLEER. The CDR3 nucleotides are TGCGCCAGCAGCCAAGGAGTCGGACAGGAGGTCTACGAGCAGTACTTC. Encoded protein: CASSQGVGQEVYEQYF.

This clonotype was seen ten or more times. V gene TRBV7-2 combines with J gene TRBJ1-1; 7 bases align to TRBD1. V dropped 5 bases and J dropped 4; count of bases not matched to a gene: 7. The CDR3 runs to 14 residues. Germline V lookup: CDR1 SGHTA, CDR2 FQGNSA. CDR3 sequence reads: CASSETGPPTEAFF. The CDR3 coding sequence is TGTGCCAGCAGCGAGACAGGGCCCCCCACTGAAGCTTTCTTT.

The sample holds many counts of this clonotype. V and J are TRBV4-3 and TRBJ2-5; D gene unclear. In germline, CDR1 is LGHNA, CDR2 YSLEER. The CDR3 consists of 14 residues. V lost 2 bases and J lost 1, with 8 bases in between. In DNA form, the CDR3 reads TGCGCCAGCAGCCAATCAGGCATCCAAGAGACCCAGTACTTC. Amino acids: CASSQSGIQETQYF.

The chain uses TRBV4-3 and TRBJ2-1, with TRBD2 identical over 11 bases. CDR3 length: 13 residues. Per the germline V gene, CDR1 is LGHNA and CDR2 is YSLEER. Trimming cost V 3 bases and J 9 bases; bases outside gene matches: 1. CDR3: CASSQGLAAEQFF. The CDR3 nucleotides are TGCGCCAGCAGCCAGGGACTAGCGGCTGAGCAGTTCTTC.

This clonotype was picked up many times. The gene calls are TRBV7-2 and TRBJ2-2; D not certain. Germline values: CDR1 SGHTA, CDR2 FQGNSA. The CDR3 is 14 amino acids. Deletions cut 5 bases from V and 8 bases from J, with 15 bases between. This CDR3 is CASSLRTALGELFF. CDR3 DNA sequence: TGTGCCAGCAGCCTTCGGACGGCGTTGGGGGAGCTGTTTTTT.

This clonotype was counted many times. The chain uses TRBV7-6 and TRBJ2-5; D is possibly TRBD2 (6 bases). The V end was cut by 5 bases, the J end by 5 bases, with 18 bases between. Germline V gene data show CDR1 as SGHVS and CDR2 as FNYEAQ. The CDR3 has 15 residues. CDR3 sequence: CASSRVSRGAETQYF. The CDR3 DNA sequence: TGTGCCAGCAGCCGCGTTTCGCGGGGAGCTGAGACCCAGTACTTC. Full variable domain (rest looked up from reference TRBV7-6 and TRBJ2-5): GAGVSQSPRYKVTKRGQDVALRCDPISGHVSLYWYRQALGQGPEFLTYFNYEAQQDKSGLPNDRFSAERPEGSISTLTIQRTEQRDSAMYRCASSRVSRGAETQYFGPGTRLLVL.